The 29 T cell receptor beta chains in this list originate from one sample, sequenced in a study of human T cells and chemical hapten exposure. Stated time point: patch test 3, about 24 weeks after DPC sensitization. The treatment here: therapeutic diphenylcyclopropenone sensitization with weekly scalp DPC. TCRdb re-called the RACE reads with MiXCR, one entry per CDR3 protein. Of just over 95,000 distinct CDR3 sequences in the sample, 25% to 35% were seen once. Sequenced material: whole blood, taken in connection with sensitization to the hapten diphenylcyclopropenone (DPC). The receptors were sampled from a man between 40 and 49 years old with alopecia areata. Some clones in this sample may be carry-over from other donors' samples.

This sequence joins TRBV7-9 and TRBJ2-7; weak D call: TRBD2 (5 bases). This CDR3 region has 15 residues. CDR1 is SEHNR and CDR2 is FQNEAQ in the germline V gene (reference sequence). The V end was cut by 5 bases, the J end by 9 bases, with 23 bases between. Here the CDR3 DNA reads TGTGCCAGCAGCCCTGCGGGCAGCTCTCTACGTGGGCAGTACTTC. This gives the protein CASSPAGSSLRGQYF.

This clonotype was detected only a few times. The chain links TRBV5-1 to TRBJ2-3; no definite D call. V was cut by 3 bases and J by 1 base, with 6 bases left in between. The germline V gene has CDR1 SGHRS and CDR2 YFSETQ. The CDR3 loop spans 13 amino acids. The CDR3, as DNA: TGCGCCAGCAGCTCCTCCGGCACAGATACGCAGTATTTT. This gives the protein CASSSSGTDTQYF. The full variable domain, its missing parts supplied by reference TRBV5-1 and TRBJ2-3, is KAGVTQTPRYLIKTRGQQVTLSCSPISGHRSVSWYQQTPGQGLQFLFEYFSETQRNKGNFPGRFSGRQFSNSRSEMNVSTLELGDSALYLCASSSSGTDTQYFGPGTRLTVL.

This clonotype appeared a single time. The V and J genes are TRBV20-1 and TRBJ2-5; 10 nucleotides align to TRBD1. Trimming took 6 bases from V and 9 from J; bases not matched to a gene: 22. Germline V gene sequence: CDR1 DFQATT, CDR2 SNEGSKA (reference sequence). CDR3 length: 17 residues. CDR3 DNA sequence: TGCAGTGCGAACATCCCTGGGGGACAGGGGCCTACTTCGGCCCAGTACTTC. It encodes CSANIPGGQGPTSAQYF.

This clonotype rates as medium-sized (0.01 to 0.1%). V and J are TRBV12-3 or TRBV12-4 and TRBJ2-2; the D gene could be TRBD1 or TRBD2 (5 bases each). The ends were cut back, 3 bases at V and 6 bases at J, with 8 bases in the middle. This CDR3 region has 13 residues. As DNA, the CDR3 is TGTGCCAGCAGTTTCAGGGACCCCGGGGAGCTGTTTTTT. Amino acid sequence: CASSFRDPGELFF.

In this sample, this clonotype turned up a few times. This chain connects TRBV6-6 to TRBJ2-4; 7 nucleotides line up with TRBD2. From germline, CDR1 is MNHNY and CDR2 SVGAGI (reference sequence). The trim removed 4 bases at V and 1 base at J, leaving 13 bases unmatched. CDR3 length: 18 residues. CDR3 protein: CASSLAGENLGAKNIQYF. CDR3 bases: TGTGCCAGCAGTTTGGCGGGAGAGAACCTTGGGGCCAAAAACATTCAGTACTTC.

This clonotype has more than one count but fewer than ten. The chain combines TRBV9 with TRBJ1-5; the match to TRBD1 covers 9 bases. V shed 2 bases and J 3 bases; nucleotides not matched to a gene: 3. The CDR3 is made up of 15 amino acids. Per the germline V gene, CDR1 is SGDLS and CDR2 is YYNGEE. The CDR3 coding sequence is TGTGCCAGCAGCGTTGGACAGGGGAACAATCAGCCCCAGCATTTT. Amino acid sequence: CASSVGQGNNQPQHF.

V gene TRBV2 combines with J gene TRBJ2-2, with 11 bases matching TRBD1. The length of the CDR3 is 16 residues. Germline V gene sequence: CDR1 SNHLY, CDR2 FYNNEI. V lost 0 bases to trimming and J lost 6 bases; unmatched junction nucleotides: 3. CDR3 sequence: CASSEAGTGGPGELFF. The CDR3 DNA is TGTGCCAGCAGTGAAGCTGGGACAGGGGGTCCCGGGGAGCTGTTTTTT. The full variable domain, rest sourced from reference TRBV2 and TRBJ2-2, is EPEVTQTPSHQVTQMGQEVILRCVPISNHLYFYWYRQILGQKVEFLVSFYNNEISEKSEIFDDQFSVERPDGSNFTLKIRSTKLEDSAMYFCASSEAGTGGPGELFFGEGSRLTVL.

This chain uses TRBV27 with TRBJ2-2; no firm D call. CDR1 is MNHEY, CDR2 SMNVEV, per germline (reference sequence). Deletions cut 6 bases from V and 6 bases from J, with 14 bases between. The CDR3 sequence is 14 residues long. CDR3 sequence (DNA): TGTGCCAGCAGACCCTCCAGTGTACCCGGGGAGCTGTTTTTT. As protein: CASRPSSVPGELFF.

The chain recombines TRBV15 with TRBJ1-5; 9 bases match TRBD1. Germline V gene lookup returns CDR1 LNHNV and CDR2 YYDKDF (reference sequence). V lost 5 bases to trimming and J lost 4 bases; unmatched junction nucleotides: 3. This CDR3 has 14 amino acids. The CDR3 coding sequence is TGTGCCACCAGCGCGGACAGGGGTAATCAGCCCCAGCATTTT. This gives the protein CATSADRGNQPQHF.

This clonotype was seen a few times. The chain recombines TRBV5-6 with TRBJ2-3; the match to TRBD2 covers 10 bases. There are 16 residues in the CDR3. Per germline, CDR1 SGHDT and CDR2 YYEEEE. V gave up 4 bases and J gave up 1 base; unmatched junction bases: 6. The CDR3 sequence is CASSGGLADRTDTQYF. DNA of the CDR3: TGTGCCAGCAGCGGAGGACTAGCGGACCGCACAGATACGCAGTATTTT.

This sequence joins TRBV4-1 and TRBJ1-2; D unclear. V was clipped by 0 bases and J by 0 bases, with 14 bases between them. CDR3 size: 17 residues. From germline, CDR1 is MGHRA and CDR2 YSYEKL. CDR3 bases: TGCGCCAGCAGCCAAGATAGGGCCCCCCCTTCTAACTATGGCTACACCTTC. Amino acid sequence: CASSQDRAPPSNYGYTF.

The chain has TRBV20-1 and TRBJ2-1; TRBD2 matches 8 bases. Germline V gene lookup returns CDR1 DFQATT and CDR2 SNEGSKA (reference sequence). V shed 1 base and J 8 bases; nucleotides not matched to a gene: 13. The CDR3 is 16 residues long. CDR3 coding DNA: TGCAGTGCTAGAGCCCAGACTAGCGCCCTGCGGGATGAGCAGTTCTTC. It yields the protein CSARAQTSALRDEQFF.

This clonotype has just a few counts. The chain joins TRBV20-1 to TRBJ2-3; 7 nucleotides align to TRBD1. Losses at the gene ends were 3 bases for V and 5 bases for J; bases not matched to a gene: 8. Looked up from germline, CDR1 is DFQATT and CDR2 is SNEGSKA (reference sequence). The CDR3 contains 14 residues. The chain's CDR3 is CSARPIQGIDTQYF. The DNA for the CDR3 is TGCAGTGCTAGGCCGATACAGGGGATAGATACGCAGTATTTT.

The chain couples TRBV7-9 to TRBJ2-1; 12 bases align to TRBD2. With V trimmed by 7 bases and J by 6 bases, 1 base remained unmatched. The germline V gene has CDR1 SEHNR and CDR2 FQNEAQ (reference sequence). The CDR3 is 13 amino acids. The CDR3 loop is CASTSGGGNEQFF. In DNA form, the CDR3 reads TGTGCCAGCACTAGCGGGGGGGGCAATGAGCAGTTCTTC.

CDR3 DNA sequence: TGTGCCAGCACCAGGACAGGGGGTCCAGATACGCAGTATTTT. Its protein is CASTRTGGPDTQYF. The J gene is TRBJ2-3, the V gene TRBV6-5, with TRBD1 matching over 10 bases. The CDR3 runs to 14 residues. The germline V gene encodes CDR1 MNHEY and CDR2 SVGAGI. J gave up 4 bases and V 7 bases, and 5 bases lay outside the gene matches.

In this sample, this clonotype turned up a few times. The CDR3: CASSEGRTGTGELFF. The CDR3 DNA follows: TGTGCCAGCAGCGAAGGACGGACGGGAACCGGGGAGCTGTTTTTT. This sequence joins TRBV7-8 and TRBJ2-2, with a possible D match to TRBD2 (5 bases). Germline V gene lookup returns CDR1 SGHVS and CDR2 FQNEAQ. This CDR3 has 15 residues. Between the trimmed V and J ends, which lost 5 bases and 5 bases, there was a span of 15 bases.

V and J are TRBV20-1 and TRBJ1-6; 7 bases line up with TRBD1. Germline values: CDR1 DFQATT, CDR2 SNEGSKA (reference sequence). The ends lost 0 bases at V and 7 bases at J; junction bases unmatched: 3. The length of the CDR3 is 14 residues. The CDR3 sequence: CSARDSGQNSPLHF. For the CDR3, the DNA is TGCAGTGCTAGAGATTCGGGACAGAATTCACCCCTCCACTTT.

This chain uses TRBV12-3 or TRBV12-4 with TRBJ2-5, with TRBD1 matching over 12 bases. Trimming removed 6 bases from V and 4 bases from J; junction bases left unmatched: 12. The CDR3 has 17 amino acids. The CDR3 sequence: CASSPIPRDRGRETQYF. CDR3 in DNA: TGTGCCAGCAGCCCCATTCCGAGGGACAGGGGGCGAGAGACCCAGTACTTC.

The rearrangement links TRBV12-3 or TRBV12-4 to TRBJ1-5, with 12 nucleotides matching TRBD1. Losses at the gene ends were 5 bases for V and 7 bases for J; bases not matched to a gene: 6. The CDR3 extends over 15 amino acids. The CDR3 sequence is CASSRTGTGGQPQHF. Here the CDR3 DNA reads TGTGCCAGCAGTCGGACCGGGACAGGGGGCCAGCCCCAGCATTTT.

About this clonotype itself: The junction departs from the called germline gene at one end, perhaps through a read error. The chain recombines TRBV14 with TRBJ2-6, with D tentatively TRBD1 or TRBD2 (6 bases each). The CDR3 has 17 residues. The germline CDR1 and CDR2 sequences are SGHDN and FVKESK. The CDR3 region has the DNA TGTACCAGCAGCCAAGACAGGCTAGCGAATGGGGCCAACGTCCTGACTTTC. As protein: CTSSQDRLANGANVLTF.

The V and J genes are TRBV5-1 and TRBJ2-6; maybe TRBD2 (6 bases). The V end lost 4 bases, the J end lost 2 bases, and 10 bases lay between the germline ends. Germline CDR1 is SGHRS and CDR2 is YFSETQ. This CDR3 has 15 residues. The CDR3 nucleotides read TGCGCCAGCAGCCCGAGCGGGCCTGGGGCCAACGTCCTGACTTTC. It encodes CASSPSGPGANVLTF.

This clonotype was picked up a small number of times. The chain couples TRBV29-1 to TRBJ1-2; D unresolved. The CDR3 consists of 12 residues. Trimming pared 8 bases from V and 8 bases from J, leaving 18 bases between. Germline loops: CDR1 SQVTM, CDR2 ANQGSEA. For the CDR3, the DNA is TGCAGCATCAGAGGGTCCATTTCAGGCTACACCTTC. Protein sequence: CSIRGSISGYTF.

This clonotype was observed a few times. The V and J genes are TRBV28 and TRBJ2-1; D uncertain. The CDR3 spans 13 residues. V lost 2 bases and J lost 10, with 12 bases in between. CDR1 and CDR2 (germline): MDHEN, SYDVKM. CDR3 DNA: TGTGCCAGCAGTTTAGGTGGCCTGCGGGAGCAGTTCTTC. Its translation is CASSLGGLREQFF.

The chain couples TRBV7-8 to TRBJ1-1; 7 bases line up with TRBD1. This CDR3 has 17 amino acids. V trimming: 4 bases; J trimming: 4 bases; junction bases outside the gene matches: 15. The germline CDR1 and CDR2 sequences are SGHVS and FQNEAQ. CDR3 sequence (DNA): TGTGCCAGCAGCTCCATCAACCCTCCAAGGGGGCGCACTGAAGCTTTCTTT. This gives the protein CASSSINPPRGRTEAFF.

V usage is TRBV28 and J usage is TRBJ2-5; the match to TRBD1 covers 9 bases. V gave up 6 bases and J gave up 4 bases; unmatched junction bases: 12. The CDR3 length is 16 residues. The germline gives CDR1 MDHEN, CDR2 SYDVKM. CDR3 in DNA: TGTGCCAGCAGGTCGACCGGGACAGGGTATCGAGAGACCCAGTACTTC. This gives the protein CASRSTGTGYRETQYF. Based on the CDR3 plus reference TRBV28 and TRBJ2-5, the full variable domain is DVKVTQSSRYLVKRTGEKVFLECVQDMDHENMFWYRQDPGLGLRLIYFSYDVKMKEKGDIPEGYSVSREKKERFSLILESASTNQTSMYLCASRSTGTGYRETQYFGPGTRLLVL.

The genes are TRBV10-3 and TRBJ2-7; D might be TRBD2 (6 bases). CDR3 length equals 13 residues. Germline CDR1 reads ENHRY; CDR2 reads SYGVKD. V lost 6 bases to trimming and J lost 1 base, with 10 bases between them. The CDR3 region has the DNA TGTGCCATCAGACCCGGGACTTCCTACGAGCAGTACTTC. Its translation: CAIRPGTSYEQYF.

This clonotype occurred a few times. V gene TRBV6-5 combines with J gene TRBJ2-7; 10 bases agree with TRBD2. Germline trimming cut 4 bases from V and 0 bases from J; bases unmatched to any gene: 3. The CDR3 extends over 15 amino acids. From germline, CDR1 is MNHEY and CDR2 SVGAGI. The chain's CDR3 is CASSSPSGSSYEQYF. As DNA, the CDR3 is TGTGCCAGCAGTTCTCCTAGCGGGAGCTCCTACGAGCAGTACTTC.

This clonotype was seen a handful of times. The chain uses TRBV25-1 and TRBJ2-7; no firm D call. V was shortened by 2 bases and J by 4 bases, with 3 bases between the two germline ends. CDR1 is MGHDK, CDR2 SYGVNS, per germline. The CDR3 sequence is 11 residues long. As DNA, the CDR3 is TGTGCCAGCAGTGAAAGGTACGAGCAGTACTTC. This encodes CASSERYEQYF.

This clonotype was seen only a few times. The chain joins TRBV11-2 to TRBJ2-4; 12 bases map to TRBD2. V lost 4 bases and J lost 1; bases outside the gene matches: 11. Per germline, CDR1 SGHAT and CDR2 FQNNGV. This CDR3 contains 19 residues. DNA for the CDR3: TGTGCCAGCAGCTATTGGGCTAGCGGGAGGGGGCGGGCCAAAAACATTCAGTACTTC. This sequence encodes CASSYWASGRGRAKNIQYF.